This T cell receptor beta chain was captured by sequencing in a study of blood T cells in healthy people across ages. The CDR3 loop spans 15 amino acids. CDR1 and CDR2 from the germline V gene are SGHRS and YFSETQ. V trimming: 4 bases; J trimming: 7 bases; junction bases outside the gene matches: 6. The second PCR ran roughly 6 to 11 cycles with a sample-barcoded 5' primer and J-beta primers. Using its own MiXCR run on the 5' RACE reads, TCRdb lists one record per CDR3 protein. The data contain about 640,000 distinct CDR3 sequences, 40% to 50% of them seen just once; the ten biggest clones take up roughly 30%. Healthy Caucasians from Russia aged about 6 to 90 served as donors. Researchers report isolating at least 6 million PBMCs per sample. RNA extraction gave at least 5 micrograms of total RNA per sample.

The sequence was obtained from an older man in good health. The chain employs TRBV5-1 and TRBJ2-1; 12 positions match TRBD2. Sequencing was done on a sample of blood. In nucleotides, the CDR3 is TGCGCCAGCAGCCGGACTAGCGGGAAATGGAATGAGCAGTTCTTC. Translated: CASSRTSGKWNEQFF.